The subject of this entry is one T cell receptor (beta chain). The V gene end was trimmed by 4 bases and the J gene end by 4 bases; junction bases not matched to a gene: 8. The length of the CDR3 is 16 residues. Germline V gene data show CDR1 as SGHDT and CDR2 as YYEEEE. This entry is derived from a study of T cells in narcolepsy. Libraries were prepared by immunoSEQ multiplex PCR; TCRdb keeps only in-frame clonotypes and omits some of them. This sample carries about 35,000 clones, 80% of them seen once, and the ten largest clones take about 0.95%. The receptor was derived from a human donor in good health. The genes are TRBV5-6 and TRBJ2-2, with 9 bases aligning to TRBD1. Source material: memory (CD45RA-) CD4+ T cells from blood. DNA for the CDR3: TGTGCCAGCAGCCCCTACAGGGGGCAGATCACCGGGGAGCTGTTTTTT. Protein: CASSPYRGQITGELFF.